A single sample gave rise to the 31 T cell receptor beta chains below, sequenced in a study of T cells after posttransplantation cyclophosphamide. Profiled with immunoSEQ multiplex PCR; TCRdb holds only in-frame clones, not every one. The data show more than 20,000 clones, with about 83% seen just once and 6.3% held by the top ten. The specimen sequenced was PBMCs. The receptors stem from a woman in her fifties or sixties with a blood cancer, CMV-positive, and with a related stem cell donor.

V usage is TRBV7-2 and J usage is TRBJ2-7; maybe TRBD1 (6 bases). Germline values: CDR1 SGHTA, CDR2 FQGNSA. The CDR3 runs 14 residues. Trimming took off 4 bases at V and 2 bases at J, with 12 bases between the two ends. CDR3 amino acids: CASSYNREPYEQYF. In nucleotides, the CDR3 is TGTGCCAGCAGCTACAACAGGGAACCCTACGAGCAGTACTTC.

V gene TRBV27 combines with J gene TRBJ1-2, with 9 bases fitting TRBD1. Germline CDR1 is MNHEY and CDR2 is SMNVEV (reference sequence). With 6 bases clipped from V and 4 bases from J, the junction kept 6 bases outside the gene matches. This CDR3 is built from 14 residues. The CDR3 sequence: CASSRQGGGYGYTF. Here the CDR3 DNA reads TGTGCCAGCAGCCGACAGGGGGGAGGCTATGGCTACACCTTC.

The chain is built from TRBV6-1 and TRBJ2-4, with TRBD1 as a possible D gene (6 bases). Germline loops: CDR1 MNHNS, CDR2 SASEGT. The CDR3 consists of 12 residues. Trimming pared 0 bases from V and 12 bases from J, leaving 9 bases between. The DNA of the CDR3 is TGTGCCAGCAGTGAAGCGGAGGACAGTCAGTACTTC. This gives the protein CASSEAEDSQYF.

The chain uses TRBV11-2 and TRBJ2-1; no definite D call. This CDR3 is built from 13 residues. The germline gives CDR1 SGHAT, CDR2 FQNNGV. Between the trimmed V and J ends, which lost 7 bases and 9 bases, there was a span of 16 bases. The CDR3 DNA is TGTGCCAGCACCTCCTTCCTAGACGGTGAGCAGTTCTTC. Its translation: CASTSFLDGEQFF. Full variable domain (outside the CDR3, taken from reference TRBV11-2 and TRBJ2-1): EAGVAQSPRYKIIEKRQSVAFWCNPISGHATLYWYQQILGQGPKLLIQFQNNGVVDDSQLPKDRFSAERLKGVDSTLKIQPAKLEDSAVYLCASTSFLDGEQFFGPGTRLTVL.

This rearrangement joins TRBV28 to TRBJ1-1; tentatively, D is TRBD1 (5 bases). Germline values: CDR1 MDHEN, CDR2 SYDVKM. There are 14 residues in the CDR3. The V end lost 7 bases, the J end lost 3 bases, and 15 bases lay between the germline ends. For the CDR3, the DNA is TGTGCCAGCACTGAACGACAGCCTTACACTGAAGCTTTCTTT. This sequence encodes CASTERQPYTEAFF.

This clone was observed a single time. The chain uses TRBV4-1 and TRBJ1-4, with 10 bases that match TRBD1. Trimming cost V 1 base and J 7 bases; bases outside gene matches: 6. The CDR3 is made up of 16 amino acids. The germline V gene encodes CDR1 MGHRA and CDR2 YSYEKL. This CDR3 is CASSQVTDRGFEKLFF. The CDR3 nucleotides are TGCGCCAGCAGCCAAGTAACGGACAGGGGGTTTGAAAAACTGTTTTTT.

CDR3 bases: TGTGCCAGCAGCCAAGATCTAGCGGGAGGCAATGAGCAGTTCTTC. It translates to CASSQDLAGGNEQFF. The chain recombines TRBV4-2 with TRBJ2-1, with TRBD2 identical over 11 bases. Germline lookup yields CDR1 LGHNA and CDR2 YNFKEQ. The length of the CDR3 is 15 residues. J lost 6 bases, V lost 0 bases, and 1 base had no gene match.

The rearrangement joins TRBV6-1 to TRBJ1-6; D unresolved. CDR3 size: 15 residues. CDR1 is MNHNS, CDR2 SASEGT, per germline. V was pared by 2 bases and J by 0 bases, with 5 bases between. CDR3 region: CASSEFSSYNSPLHF. The CDR3 coding sequence is TGTGCCAGCAGTGAATTCAGCTCCTATAATTCACCCCTCCACTTT.

The rearrangement links TRBV7-8 to TRBJ2-2; tentative D call: TRBD1 (5 bases). The CDR3 runs to 14 residues. The germline V gene has CDR1 SGHVS and CDR2 FQNEAQ. V lost 2 bases to trimming and J lost 7 bases, with 11 bases between them. CDR3: CASSLNFRGGELFF. CDR3 nucleotides: TGTGCCAGCAGCTTAAATTTTAGGGGCGGGGAGCTGTTTTTT. Looking up the rest from reference TRBV7-8 and TRBJ2-2 gives the full variable domain: GAGVSQSPRYKVAKRGQDVALRCDPISGHVSLFWYQQALGQGPEFLTYFQNEAQLDKSGLPSDRFFAERPEGSVSTLKIQRTQQEDSAVYLCASSLNFRGGELFFGEGSRLTVL.

The chain uses TRBV9 and TRBJ1-2, with D possibly being TRBD1 (5 bases). V was cut by 2 bases and J by 4 bases, with 15 bases left in between. CDR3 size: 15 residues. The germline CDR1 and CDR2 sequences are SGDLS and YYNGEE. CDR3 sequence reads: CASSVGRELSYGYTF. The CDR3 DNA is TGTGCCAGCAGCGTCGGCAGGGAACTTAGCTATGGCTACACCTTC.

The V gene is TRBV7-9, the J gene TRBJ1-3, with TRBD1 matching over 9 bases. V was pared by 1 base and J by 2 bases, with 6 bases of the junction left unmatched. Looked up from germline, CDR1 is SEHNR and CDR2 is FQNEAQ (reference sequence). This CDR3 spans 17 amino acids. The CDR3 loop is CASSLVLGQGPGNTIYF. The CDR3 DNA sequence: TGTGCCAGCAGCTTAGTTTTGGGACAGGGCCCTGGAAACACCATATATTTT.

The J gene is TRBJ1-5, the V gene TRBV6-1; D may be TRBD1 (5 bases). Trimming cost V 8 bases and J 0 bases, with 11 bases left between them. This CDR3 contains 14 residues. Germline V gene data show CDR1 as MNHNS and CDR2 as SASEGT. The CDR3 here is CASPGLYSNQPQHF. The CDR3 DNA reads TGTGCCAGCCCGGGACTCTATAGCAATCAGCCCCAGCATTTT.

V usage is TRBV11-2 and J usage is TRBJ2-1; 15 nucleotides line up with TRBD2. The CDR3 contains 19 residues. V dropped 5 bases and J dropped 10; count of bases not matched to a gene: 18. The germline CDR1 and CDR2 sequences are SGHAT and FQNNGV. As DNA, the CDR3 is TGTGCCAGCAGCACGCTAGGGGTTGGGACTAGCGGGAGGAGCAGGGAGCAGTTCTTC. Translating it yields CASSTLGVGTSGRSREQFF.

The chain is built from TRBV7-9 and TRBJ1-2; 7 positions match TRBD1. This CDR3 has 14 amino acids. Germline CDR1 reads SEHNR; CDR2 reads FQNEAQ (reference sequence). Germline trimming cut 2 bases from V and 8 bases from J; bases unmatched to any gene: 8. The CDR3 reads CASSLREGAGGYTF. CDR3 sequence (DNA): TGTGCCAGCAGCTTACGGGAGGGGGCAGGGGGCTACACCTTC.

The chain has TRBV6-5 and TRBJ1-1; D is possibly TRBD1 (6 bases). Germline CDR1 reads MNHEY; CDR2 reads SVGAGI. The CDR3 is made up of 14 amino acids. V shed 5 bases and J shed 1 base, with 11 bases lying between them. The CDR3 nucleotides are TGTGCCAGCAGTACCTCGACAGGGAACACTGAAGCTTTCTTT. Encoded protein: CASSTSTGNTEAFF.

This chain connects TRBV28 to TRBJ2-7, with 9 bases aligning to TRBD1. The V segment lost 6 bases and the J segment 4 bases; nucleotides outside the gene matches: 1. Germline V lookup: CDR1 MDHEN, CDR2 SYDVKM. The CDR3 is 12 amino acids. The CDR3 DNA reads TGTGCCAGCAGAGGGACAGGGTACGAGCAGTACTTC. The encoded protein is CASRGTGYEQYF.

The chain has TRBV30 and TRBJ1-1; D unclear. Germline V gene lookup returns CDR1 GTSNPN and CDR2 SVGIG (reference sequence). The ends were cut back, 1 base at V and 1 base at J, with 10 bases in the middle. CDR3 length: 14 amino acids. CDR3 amino acids: CAWSAQIRNTEAFF. The CDR3 coding sequence is TGTGCCTGGAGTGCCCAGATAAGGAACACTGAAGCTTTCTTT.

V usage is TRBV6-1 and J usage is TRBJ2-1, with D maybe TRBD1 (5 bases). The CDR3 contains 14 residues. Germline V gene lookup returns CDR1 MNHNS and CDR2 SASEGT. The V end was cut by 7 bases, the J end by 7 bases, with 17 bases between. The CDR3 spells CASTSGAAQNEQFF. The CDR3 DNA reads TGTGCCAGCACCTCTGGGGCGGCACAAAATGAGCAGTTCTTC.

The chain has TRBV27 and TRBJ1-2, with 7 bases matching TRBD1. The germline V gene encodes CDR1 MNHEY and CDR2 SMNVEV (reference sequence). V dropped 4 bases and J dropped 6; count of bases not matched to a gene: 8. CDR3 length equals 14 residues. CDR3 region: CASSSPDRLDGYTF. DNA of the CDR3: TGTGCCAGCAGTTCCCCGGACAGGTTGGATGGCTACACCTTC.

This clone was observed a handful of times. The J gene is TRBJ2-3, the V gene TRBV30; perhaps TRBD1 as D (5 bases). From germline, CDR1 is GTSNPN and CDR2 SVGIG (reference sequence). The CDR3 covers 13 residues. V was trimmed by 0 bases and J by 5 bases, leaving 9 bases between them. CDR3 in DNA: TGTGCCTGGAGTGTACTTAGGGGAGATACGCAGTATTTT. It codes for CAWSVLRGDTQYF.

This rearrangement joins TRBV7-9 to TRBJ1-2; 7 bases are a match to TRBD1. The CDR3 loop spans 15 amino acids. The junction had 9 bases not matched to a gene; V was cut back by 1 base and J by 7 bases. The germline V gene encodes CDR1 SEHNR and CDR2 FQNEAQ (reference sequence). The CDR3 DNA reads as TGTGCCAGCAGCTTAGTCTCAGACAGGGAAAGTGGCTACACCTTC. Translated, it gives CASSLVSDRESGYTF.

The V gene is TRBV6-1, the J gene TRBJ1-5, with 7 bases that match TRBD1. From germline, CDR1 is MNHNS and CDR2 SASEGT. The CDR3 length is 15 residues. The V and J ends lost 3 bases and 0 bases, in that order; junction bases with no gene match: 2. CDR3 loop: CASSDAGGSNQPQHF. Written as DNA, the CDR3 is TGTGCCAGCAGTGATGCAGGGGGTAGCAATCAGCCCCAGCATTTT.

The J gene is TRBJ2-7, the V gene TRBV19; D possibly corresponds to TRBD2 (5 bases). The CDR3 is 14 residues long. CDR1 and CDR2 (germline): LNHDA, SQIVND (reference sequence). Trimming removed 10 bases at V and 2 bases at J, with 18 bases between. CDR3 sequence (DNA): TGTGCCACCCAACGGACGGGAAGCGCCTACGAGCAGTACTTC. Protein sequence: CATQRTGSAYEQYF. The full variable domain, its missing parts supplied by reference TRBV19 and TRBJ2-7, is DGGITQSPKYLFRKEGQNVTLSCEQNLNHDAMYWYRQDPGQGLRLIYYSQIVNDFQKGDIAEGYSVSREKKESFPLTVTSAQKNPTAFYLCATQRTGSAYEQYFGPGTRLTVT.

This chain links TRBV4-1 with TRBJ2-7, with a possible D match to TRBD2 (5 bases). The germline V gene has CDR1 MGHRA and CDR2 YSYEKL. The CDR3 sequence is 14 residues long. The germline V and J ends were trimmed by 2 bases and 5 bases, with 13 bases remaining between them. The DNA of the CDR3 is TGCGCCAGCAGCCAAATTTCAGCGGTGGACGAGCAGTACTTC. This codes for CASSQISAVDEQYF.

This chain uses TRBV6-4 with TRBJ2-1, with TRBD2 identical over 8 bases. V dropped 3 bases and J dropped 3; count of bases not matched to a gene: 4. Germline lookup yields CDR1 MRHNA and CDR2 SNTAGT. This CDR3 has 15 residues. As DNA, the CDR3 is TGTGCCAGCAGTGAAAGAGCGGGAGTCTACAATGAGCAGTTCTTC. Translating it yields CASSERAGVYNEQFF.

The chain employs TRBV10-3 and TRBJ2-3; 7 bases map to TRBD2. The CDR3 length is 14 residues. J gave up 2 bases and V 10 bases, and 9 bases lay outside the gene matches. Germline lookup yields CDR1 ENHRY and CDR2 SYGVKD. As DNA, the CDR3 is TGTGCCACATTAACCGGGACTAACACAGATACGCAGTATTTT. The encoded protein is CATLTGTNTDTQYF.

A word on this clone: Other DNA sequences of this sample code for an identical CDR3. The chain carries TRBV7-6 and TRBJ2-7; tentatively, D is TRBD1 (5 bases). This CDR3 has 15 amino acids. Germline lookup yields CDR1 SGHVS and CDR2 FNYEAQ. With 0 bases removed from V and 0 bases from J, the gap between germline ends came to 9 bases. The CDR3 here is CASSLAGDSSYEQYF. Here the CDR3 DNA reads TGTGCCAGCAGCTTAGCAGGCGACAGCTCCTACGAGCAGTACTTC.

The chain couples TRBV6-1 to TRBJ2-1; 12 bases are shared with TRBD2. Germline CDR1 is MNHNS and CDR2 is SASEGT. This CDR3 has 14 amino acids. V was pared by 7 bases and J by 7 bases, with 5 bases of the junction left unmatched. Written as DNA, the CDR3 is TGTGCCAGCACCGCCGGACTAGCGGGAAATGAGCAGTTCTTC. Translating it yields CASTAGLAGNEQFF.

V usage is TRBV11-2 and J usage is TRBJ2-2, with 7 bases matching TRBD1. CDR1 is SGHAT and CDR2 is FQNNGV in the germline V gene. Trimming at V came to 5 bases and at J to 0 bases, leaving 3 bases not matched to a gene. The CDR3 loop spans 15 amino acids. CDR3 in amino acids: CASSTGTANTGELFF. CDR3 nucleotide sequence: TGTGCCAGCAGCACCGGGACAGCGAACACCGGGGAGCTGTTTTTT.

The chain links TRBV4-1 to TRBJ1-6, with unresolved D. The CDR3 is made up of 21 amino acids. Germline values: CDR1 MGHRA, CDR2 YSYEKL. V was shortened by 4 bases and J by 0 bases, with 25 bases between the two germline ends. CDR3 in amino acids: CASSPAGGPPRGSSYNSPLHF. The CDR3 DNA sequence: TGCGCCAGCAGCCCCGCGGGTGGACCCCCACGAGGCAGCTCCTATAATTCACCCCTCCACTTT.

This clone has just one count. The rearrangement uses TRBV30 and TRBJ1-2; D perhaps matches TRBD1 (6 bases). This CDR3 is 12 amino acids long. Germline V gene lookup returns CDR1 GTSNPN and CDR2 SVGIG (reference sequence). V dropped 3 bases and J dropped 6 bases, with 11 bases sitting between them. The CDR3: CAWRQGLDGYTF. CDR3 DNA: TGTGCCTGGAGACAGGGTCTTGATGGCTACACCTTC.